The 5 T cell receptor beta chains below were found in one sample sequenced in a study of long-term antiretroviral therapy in people with HIV. Run at survey level, the immunoSEQ assay was version v3.0. Some clones are missing from TCRdb's copy, which holds only in-frame ones; the method was immunoSEQ multiplex PCR. The table lists 20,000 to 25,000 clones, 80% to 95% of them singletons. Sequences were derived from unsorted PBMCs, sampled 4.4 years after starting antiretroviral therapy. These receptors were collected from a woman in her fifties or sixties with HIV.

This clone was detected once. The chain carries TRBV10-3 and TRBJ1-5, with 10 bases that match TRBD1. CDR1 is ENHRY and CDR2 is SYGVKD in the germline V gene. The CDR3 totals 16 residues. Unmatched junction bases numbered 8, after V lost 3 bases and J lost 6 bases. The CDR3 reads CAISDTGQGLSQPQHF. The CDR3 coding sequence is TGTGCCATCAGTGACACGGGACAGGGGTTGAGTCAGCCCCAGCATTTT.

This clone was detected only once. The chain carries TRBV9 and TRBJ1-6, with TRBD1 matching over 9 bases. In germline, CDR1 is SGDLS, CDR2 YYNGEE. The CDR3 length is 16 residues. V gave up 0 bases and J gave up 10 bases; unmatched junction bases: 8. CDR3 coding DNA: TGTGCCAGCAGCGTAGGAGGGACAGGGCGGTTCTCACCCCTCCACTTT. This codes for CASSVGGTGRFSPLHF. The full variable domain, completed using reference TRBV9 and TRBJ1-6, is DSGVTQTPKHLITATGQRVTLRCSPRSGDLSVYWYQQSLDQGLQFLIQYYNGEERAKGNILERFSAQQFPDLHSELNLSSLELGDSALYFCASSVGGTGRFSPLHFGNGTRLTVT.

As DNA, the CDR3 is TGTGCCAGCTCACCACTCGCAGGGTCCGGAAACACCATATATTTT. Amino acids: CASSPLAGSGNTIYF. The rearrangement joins TRBV18 to TRBJ1-3, with TRBD1 as a possible D gene (5 bases). The CDR3 runs to 15 residues. Germline loops: CDR1 KGHSH, CDR2 LQKENI. V shed 1 base and J shed 4 bases, with 11 bases lying between them.

This chain uses TRBV10-3 with TRBJ1-3; D may be TRBD1 (6 bases). The CDR3 spans 17 residues. The V gene lost 4 bases and the J gene lost 0 bases, with 16 bases spanning the gap. In germline, CDR1 is ENHRY, CDR2 SYGVKD. The CDR3 sequence: CAISGGGYRDSGNTIYF. As DNA, the CDR3 is TGTGCCATCAGTGGAGGGGGTTACAGGGACTCTGGAAACACCATATATTTT.

The rearrangement links TRBV21-1 to TRBJ1-2; the table's D call, TRBD1, has no DNA check behind it. TRBV21-1 is a listed pseudogene. The CDR3 length is 21 residues. CDR3 in amino acids: CASSKSRRCRTDKVPNYGYTF. CDR3 in DNA: TGTGCCAGCAGCAAATCCAGGAGGTGTAGGACAGACAAGGTCCCTAACTATGGCTACACCTTC.